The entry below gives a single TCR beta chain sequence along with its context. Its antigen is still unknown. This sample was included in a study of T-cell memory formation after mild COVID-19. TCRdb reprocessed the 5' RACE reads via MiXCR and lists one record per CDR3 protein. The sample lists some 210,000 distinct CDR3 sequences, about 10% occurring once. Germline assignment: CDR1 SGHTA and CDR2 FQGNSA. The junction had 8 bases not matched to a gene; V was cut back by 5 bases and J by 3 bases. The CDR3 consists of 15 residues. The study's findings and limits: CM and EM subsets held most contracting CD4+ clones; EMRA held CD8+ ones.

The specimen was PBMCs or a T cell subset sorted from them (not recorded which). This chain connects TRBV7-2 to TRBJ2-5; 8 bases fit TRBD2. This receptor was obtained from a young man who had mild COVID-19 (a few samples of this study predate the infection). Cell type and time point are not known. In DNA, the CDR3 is TGTGCCAGCAGCGTGGGGAGAGCGGGGGAAGAGACCCAGTACTTC. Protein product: CASSVGRAGEETQYF.